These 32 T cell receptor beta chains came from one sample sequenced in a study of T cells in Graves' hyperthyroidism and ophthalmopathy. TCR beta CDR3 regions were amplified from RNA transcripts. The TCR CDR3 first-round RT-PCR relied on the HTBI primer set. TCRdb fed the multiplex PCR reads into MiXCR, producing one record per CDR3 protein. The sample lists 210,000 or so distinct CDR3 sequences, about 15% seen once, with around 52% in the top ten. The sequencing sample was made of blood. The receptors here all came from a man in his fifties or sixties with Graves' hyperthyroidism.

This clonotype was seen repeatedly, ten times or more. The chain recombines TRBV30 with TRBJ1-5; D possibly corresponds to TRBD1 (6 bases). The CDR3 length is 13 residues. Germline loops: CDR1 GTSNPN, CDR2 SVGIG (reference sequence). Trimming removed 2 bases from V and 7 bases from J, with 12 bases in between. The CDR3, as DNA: TGTGCCTGGAGTCAAACAGGGAAACAGCCCCAGCATTTT. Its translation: CAWSQTGKQPQHF.

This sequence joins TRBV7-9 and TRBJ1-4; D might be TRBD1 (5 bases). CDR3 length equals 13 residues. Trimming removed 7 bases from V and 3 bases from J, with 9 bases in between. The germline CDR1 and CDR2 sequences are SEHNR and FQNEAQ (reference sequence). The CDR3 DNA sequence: TGTGCCAGCAACGGGGGTCCTAATGAAAAACTGTTTTTT. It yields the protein CASNGGPNEKLFF.

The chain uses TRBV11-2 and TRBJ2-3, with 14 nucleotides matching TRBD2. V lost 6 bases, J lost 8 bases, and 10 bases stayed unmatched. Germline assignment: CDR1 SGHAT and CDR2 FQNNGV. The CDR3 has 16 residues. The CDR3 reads CASSLWGTSGSGTQYF. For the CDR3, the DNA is TGTGCCAGCAGTCTTTGGGGGACTAGCGGGAGTGGTACGCAGTATTTT.

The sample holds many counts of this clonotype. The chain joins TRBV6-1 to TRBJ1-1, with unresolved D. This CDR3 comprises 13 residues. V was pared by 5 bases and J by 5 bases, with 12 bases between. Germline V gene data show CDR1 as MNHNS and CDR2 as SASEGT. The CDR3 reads CASSRLEETEAFF. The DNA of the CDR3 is TGTGCCAGCAGTCGACTTGAGGAGACTGAAGCTTTCTTT.

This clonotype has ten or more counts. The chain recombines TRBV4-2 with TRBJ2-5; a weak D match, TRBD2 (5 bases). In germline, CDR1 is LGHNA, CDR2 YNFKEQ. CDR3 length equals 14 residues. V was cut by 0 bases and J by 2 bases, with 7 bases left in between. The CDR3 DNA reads TGTGCCAGCAGCCAAGAACAGCGGCAAGAGACCCAGTACTTC. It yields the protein CASSQEQRQETQYF.

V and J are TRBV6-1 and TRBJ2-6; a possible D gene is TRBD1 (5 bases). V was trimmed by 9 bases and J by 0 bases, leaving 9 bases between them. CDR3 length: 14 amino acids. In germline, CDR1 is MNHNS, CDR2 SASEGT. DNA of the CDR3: TGTGCCAGTTATGACAGCTCTGGGGCCAACGTCCTGACTTTC. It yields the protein CASYDSSGANVLTF.

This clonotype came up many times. This CDR3 reads CASSRLSTGELFF. The CDR3 nucleotides read TGCGCCAGCAGCCGACTATCCACCGGGGAGCTGTTTTTT. The chain uses TRBV4-1 and TRBJ2-2; D might be TRBD2 (5 bases). The CDR3 contains 13 residues. Germline lookup yields CDR1 MGHRA and CDR2 YSYEKL. V lost 4 bases and J lost 4, with 7 bases in between.

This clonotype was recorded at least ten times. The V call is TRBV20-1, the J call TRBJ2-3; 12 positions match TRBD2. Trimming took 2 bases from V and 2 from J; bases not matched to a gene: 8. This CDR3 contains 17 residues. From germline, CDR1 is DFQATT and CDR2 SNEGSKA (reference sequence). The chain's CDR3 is CSARKLAGGGITDTQYF. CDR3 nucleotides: TGCAGTGCTAGAAAACTAGCGGGAGGAGGTATCACAGATACGCAGTATTTT.

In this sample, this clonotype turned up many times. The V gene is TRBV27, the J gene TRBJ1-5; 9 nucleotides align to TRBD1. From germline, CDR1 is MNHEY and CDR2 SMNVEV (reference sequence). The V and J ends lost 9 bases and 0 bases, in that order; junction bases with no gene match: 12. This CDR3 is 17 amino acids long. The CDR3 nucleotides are TGTGCCAGTCATCCAGGACAGGGGATTATTAGCAATCAGCCCCAGCATTTT. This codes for CASHPGQGIISNQPQHF.

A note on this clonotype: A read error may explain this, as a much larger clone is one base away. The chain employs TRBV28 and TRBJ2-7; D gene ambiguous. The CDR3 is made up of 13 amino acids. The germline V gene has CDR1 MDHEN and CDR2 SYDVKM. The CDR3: CVSSSPQAYEQYF. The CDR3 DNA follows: TGTGTCAGCAGTTCCCCGCAAGCTTACGAGCAGTACTTC.

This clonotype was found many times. CDR3 sequence (DNA): TGCGCCAGCAGCCCTCGGGGCAACATGAGAGACGAGCAGTACTTC. It encodes CASSPRGNMRDEQYF. This chain links TRBV5-1 with TRBJ2-7; possibly TRBD1 or TRBD2 for D (5 bases each). Per germline, CDR1 SGHRS and CDR2 YFSETQ. The CDR3 runs to 15 residues. Trimming left V 4 bases short and J 5 bases short, with 19 bases between. Full variable domain (outside the CDR3, taken from reference TRBV5-1 and TRBJ2-7): KAGVTQTPRYLIKTRGQQVTLSCSPISGHRSVSWYQQTPGQGLQFLFEYFSETQRNKGNFPGRFSGRQFSNSRSEMNVSTLELGDSALYLCASSPRGNMRDEQYFGPGTRLTVT.

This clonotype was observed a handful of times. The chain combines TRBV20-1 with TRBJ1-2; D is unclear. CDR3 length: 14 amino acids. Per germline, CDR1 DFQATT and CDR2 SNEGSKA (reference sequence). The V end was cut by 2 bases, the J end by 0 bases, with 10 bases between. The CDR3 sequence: CSARQRGPNYGYTF. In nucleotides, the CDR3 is TGCAGTGCTAGACAGAGAGGACCTAACTATGGCTACACCTTC.

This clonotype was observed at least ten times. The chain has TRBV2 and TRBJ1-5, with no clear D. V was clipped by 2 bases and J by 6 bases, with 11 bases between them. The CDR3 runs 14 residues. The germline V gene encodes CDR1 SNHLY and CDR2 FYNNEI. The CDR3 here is CASSEMGNGQPQHF. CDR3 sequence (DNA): TGTGCCAGCAGTGAAATGGGTAATGGTCAGCCCCAGCATTTT. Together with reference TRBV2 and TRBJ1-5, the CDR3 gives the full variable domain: EPEVTQTPSHQVTQMGQEVILRCVPISNHLYFYWYRQILGQKVEFLVSFYNNEISEKSEIFDDQFSVERPDGSNFTLKIRSTKLEDSAMYFCASSEMGNGQPQHFGDGTRLSIL.

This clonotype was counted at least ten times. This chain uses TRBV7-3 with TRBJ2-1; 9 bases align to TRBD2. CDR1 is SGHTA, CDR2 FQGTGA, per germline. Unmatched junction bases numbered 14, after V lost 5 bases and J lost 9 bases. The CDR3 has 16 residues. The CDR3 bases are TGTGCCAGCAGCCCAACACCGGTTAGCGGGAGTTTTGAGCAGTTCTTC. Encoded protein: CASSPTPVSGSFEQFF. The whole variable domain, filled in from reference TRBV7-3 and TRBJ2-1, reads GAGVSQTPSNKVTEKGKYVELRCDPISGHTALYWYRQSLGQGPEFLIYFQGTGAADDSGLPNDRFFAVRPEGSVSTLKIQRTERGDSAVYLCASSPTPVSGSFEQFFGPGTRLTVL.

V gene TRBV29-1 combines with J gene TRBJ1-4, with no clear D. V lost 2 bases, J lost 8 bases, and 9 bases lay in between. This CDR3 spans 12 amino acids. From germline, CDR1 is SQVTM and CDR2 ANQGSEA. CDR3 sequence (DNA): TGCAGCGTTGAACTGGGTCGGGAAAAACTGTTTTTT. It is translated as CSVELGREKLFF. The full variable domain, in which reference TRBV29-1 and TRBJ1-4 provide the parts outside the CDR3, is SAVISQKPSRDICQRGTSLTIQCQVDSQVTMMFWYRQQPGQSLTLIATANQGSEATYESGFVIDKFPISRPNLTFSTLTVSNMSPEDSSIYLCSVELGREKLFFGSGTQLSVL.

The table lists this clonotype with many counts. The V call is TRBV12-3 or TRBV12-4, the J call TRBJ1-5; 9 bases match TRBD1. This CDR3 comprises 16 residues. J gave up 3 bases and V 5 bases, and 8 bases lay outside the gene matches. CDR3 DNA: TGTGCCAGCAGTAGTCCCGGGACAGGGAACAATCAGCCCCAGCATTTT. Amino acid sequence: CASSSPGTGNNQPQHF.

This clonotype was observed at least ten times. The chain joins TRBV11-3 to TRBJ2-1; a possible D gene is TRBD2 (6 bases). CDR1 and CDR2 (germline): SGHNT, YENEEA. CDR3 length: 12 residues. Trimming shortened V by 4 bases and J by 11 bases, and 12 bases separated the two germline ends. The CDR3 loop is CASSSGGRQQFF. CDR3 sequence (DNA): TGTGCCAGCAGCTCCGGAGGGAGGCAGCAGTTCTTC.

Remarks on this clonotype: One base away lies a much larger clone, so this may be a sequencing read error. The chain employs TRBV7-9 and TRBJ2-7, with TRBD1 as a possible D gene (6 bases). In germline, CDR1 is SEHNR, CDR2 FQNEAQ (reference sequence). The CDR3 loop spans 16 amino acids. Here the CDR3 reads CVSSQEPRTASYEQYF. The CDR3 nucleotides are TGTGTCAGCAGCCAAGAACCACGGACAGCTTCCTACGAGCAGTACTTC.

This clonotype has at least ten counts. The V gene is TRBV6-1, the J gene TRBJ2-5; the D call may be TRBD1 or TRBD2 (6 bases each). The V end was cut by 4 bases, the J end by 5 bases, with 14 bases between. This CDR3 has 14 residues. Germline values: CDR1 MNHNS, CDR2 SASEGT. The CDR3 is CASSGLGQLETQYF. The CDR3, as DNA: TGTGCCAGCAGTGGACTAGGACAGCTTGAGACCCAGTACTTC.

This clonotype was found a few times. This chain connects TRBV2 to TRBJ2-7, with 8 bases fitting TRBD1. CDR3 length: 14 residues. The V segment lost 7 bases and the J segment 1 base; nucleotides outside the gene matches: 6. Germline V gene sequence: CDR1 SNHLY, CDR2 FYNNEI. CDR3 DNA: TGTGCCAGCAATCGGGACAGGAATTCCTACGAGCAGTACTTC. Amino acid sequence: CASNRDRNSYEQYF.

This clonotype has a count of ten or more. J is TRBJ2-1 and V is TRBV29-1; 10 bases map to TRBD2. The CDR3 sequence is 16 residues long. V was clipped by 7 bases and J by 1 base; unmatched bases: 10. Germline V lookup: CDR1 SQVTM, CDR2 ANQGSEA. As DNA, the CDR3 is TGCAGCGCCCTAGCGGGAGTATCAGGGTCCTACAATGAGCAGTTCTTC. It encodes CSALAGVSGSYNEQFF.

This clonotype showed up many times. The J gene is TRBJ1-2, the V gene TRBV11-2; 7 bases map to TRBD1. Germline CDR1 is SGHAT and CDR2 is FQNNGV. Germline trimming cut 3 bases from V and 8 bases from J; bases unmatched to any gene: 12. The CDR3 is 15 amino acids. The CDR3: CASSFIRGPRGGYTF. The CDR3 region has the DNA TGTGCCAGCAGCTTCATAAGGGGGCCCCGAGGCGGCTACACCTTC.

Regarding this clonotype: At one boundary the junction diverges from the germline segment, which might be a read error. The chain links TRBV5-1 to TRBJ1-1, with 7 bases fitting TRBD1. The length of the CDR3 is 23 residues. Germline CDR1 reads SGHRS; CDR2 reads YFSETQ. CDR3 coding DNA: TGCGCCAGCAGGTTGGAGTCTCTCGTTAGCCTGCGCACAGGGGATTGGGGTGTGACTGAAGCTTTCTTT. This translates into CASRLESLVSLRTGDWGVTEAFF.

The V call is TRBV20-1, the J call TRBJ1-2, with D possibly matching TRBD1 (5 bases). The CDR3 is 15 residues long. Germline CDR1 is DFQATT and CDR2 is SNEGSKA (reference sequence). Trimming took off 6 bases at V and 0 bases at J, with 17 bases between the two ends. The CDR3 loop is CSAEGPGRANYGYTF. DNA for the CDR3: TGCAGTGCCGAGGGCCCGGGCAGGGCTAACTATGGCTACACCTTC.

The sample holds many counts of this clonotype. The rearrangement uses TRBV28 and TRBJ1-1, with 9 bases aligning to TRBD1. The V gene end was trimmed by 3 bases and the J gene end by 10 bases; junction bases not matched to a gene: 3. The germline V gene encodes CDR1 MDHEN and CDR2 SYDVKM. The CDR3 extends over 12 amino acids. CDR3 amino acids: CASSFMDRGAFF. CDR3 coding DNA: TGTGCCAGCAGTTTTATGGACAGGGGAGCTTTCTTT.

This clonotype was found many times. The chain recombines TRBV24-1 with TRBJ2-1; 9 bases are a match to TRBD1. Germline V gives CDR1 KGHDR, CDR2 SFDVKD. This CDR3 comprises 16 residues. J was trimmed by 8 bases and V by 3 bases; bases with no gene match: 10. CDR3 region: CATSDVTGTGRDEQFF. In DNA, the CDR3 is TGTGCCACCAGTGATGTAACCGGGACAGGGCGCGATGAGCAGTTCTTC.

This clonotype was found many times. The CDR3 region is CASSAQRGIYEQYF. The CDR3, as DNA: TGTGCCAGCAGCGCACAGCGGGGGATCTACGAGCAGTACTTC. The chain has TRBV7-8 and TRBJ2-7; TRBD2 matches 8 bases. This CDR3 spans 14 amino acids. V lost 5 bases to trimming and J lost 3 bases; unmatched junction nucleotides: 6. Germline values: CDR1 SGHVS, CDR2 FQNEAQ.

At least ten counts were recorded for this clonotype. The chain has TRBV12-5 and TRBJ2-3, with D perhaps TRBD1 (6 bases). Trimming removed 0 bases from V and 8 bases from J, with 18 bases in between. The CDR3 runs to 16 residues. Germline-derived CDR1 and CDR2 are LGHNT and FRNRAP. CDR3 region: CASGLVLARIGGTQYF. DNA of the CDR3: TGTGCTAGTGGTTTGGTACTGGCCCGGATAGGGGGTACGCAGTATTTT. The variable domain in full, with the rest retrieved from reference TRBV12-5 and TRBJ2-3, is DARVTQTPRHKVTEMGQEVTMRCQPILGHNTVFWYRQTMMQGLELLAYFRNRAPLDDSGMPKDRFSAEMPDATLATLKIQPSEPRDSAVYFCASGLVLARIGGTQYFGPGTRLTVL.

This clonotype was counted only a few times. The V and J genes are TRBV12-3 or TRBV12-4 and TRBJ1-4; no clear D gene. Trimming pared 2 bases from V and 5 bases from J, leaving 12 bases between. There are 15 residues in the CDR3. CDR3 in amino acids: CASSLLTDRNEKLFF. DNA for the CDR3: TGTGCCAGCAGTTTATTGACGGATCGGAATGAAAAACTGTTTTTT.

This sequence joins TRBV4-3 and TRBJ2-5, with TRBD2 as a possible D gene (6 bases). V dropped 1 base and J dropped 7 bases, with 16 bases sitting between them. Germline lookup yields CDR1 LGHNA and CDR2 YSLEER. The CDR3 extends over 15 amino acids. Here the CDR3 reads CASSQVLAVVGTQYF. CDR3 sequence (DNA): TGCGCCAGCAGCCAAGTCTTAGCGGTGGTAGGGACCCAGTACTTC.

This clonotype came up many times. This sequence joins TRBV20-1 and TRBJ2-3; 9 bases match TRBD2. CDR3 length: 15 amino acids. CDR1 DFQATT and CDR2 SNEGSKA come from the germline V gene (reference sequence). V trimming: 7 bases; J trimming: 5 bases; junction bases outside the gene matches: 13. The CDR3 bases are TGCAGTGTTCTAACGGTAGCGGGAGTTGGAGATACGCAGTATTTT. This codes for CSVLTVAGVGDTQYF.

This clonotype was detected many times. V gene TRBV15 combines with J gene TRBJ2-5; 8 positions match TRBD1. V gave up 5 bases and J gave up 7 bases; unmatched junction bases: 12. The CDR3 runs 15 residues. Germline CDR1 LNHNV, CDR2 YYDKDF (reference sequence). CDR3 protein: CATSGWTGRSVTQYF. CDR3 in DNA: TGTGCCACCAGCGGGTGGACAGGGAGAAGTGTGACCCAGTACTTC.